This T cell receptor beta chain originates from a study of T cells after yellow fever vaccination. Notes on this clonotype: Antigen: not known.

By 5'RACE template switching, TCR cDNA was produced, with a universal primer site and UMIs added in the process. TCRdb re-called the 5' RACE reads through MiXCR, storing one row per CDR3 protein. This table holds fewer than 150,000 distinct CDR3 sequences, approximately 7.1% found once. Germline-derived CDR1 and CDR2 are SQVTM and ANQGSEA. There are 13 residues in the CDR3. Trimming cost V 7 bases and J 1 base; bases outside gene matches: 4. Notes on the study in general: In FACS-sorted repertoires, abundant clonotypes from the bulk population could appear as contaminants. At 95% to 96% for CD4 and around 91% for CD8, most primary-vaccination clones showed up again after the booster.

The clonotype was recovered from a man between 18 and 35 years old who received the YFV17D yellow fever vaccine. Material: CD4+ T cells sorted from PBMCs, obtained 35 to 50 days after the first yellow fever vaccination. The chain links TRBV29-1 to TRBJ1-1, with 9 bases aligning to TRBD1. The CDR3 spells CSAWDRANTEAFF. CDR3 nucleotides: TGCAGCGCTTGGGACAGGGCGAACACTGAAGCTTTCTTT.